This TCR beta chain was observed in a study of breast tumors, draining lymph nodes, adjacent tissues listed by TCRdb under 2016. Some background on the complete study: In breast cancer patients, the study compared the TCR beta repertoires of tumor, adjacent nontumor tissue and axillary lymph nodes. The study aimed to assess the relationships and possible T-cell exchange between tumor, surrounding tissue and draining lymph node repertoires in human breast cancer.

This clonotype was seen many times. The specificity of this receptor is unknown. Base qualities are not recorded, but no much larger clone differs from it by a single base. Sequencing took place on an Illumina HiSeq 2000. TCR beta chain libraries were generated by multiplex PCR amplification. The amplified TCR beta chain products were analyzed by high-throughput sequencing. TCRdb reworked the public reads: Q25 trimming with fastp, MiXCR clone assembly, productive beta chains retained. All rows with the same CDR3 protein become a single entry with the most common DNA and genes. The sample contains about 230,000 distinct CDR3 sequences, about 32% of them found a single time. The ten largest clones capture about 1.4% of the sample. The study at large found these results: The conclusion that tumor T cells originate in lymph nodes was framed as consistent with a hypothesis rather than directly demonstrated. The data were judged consistent with most tumor T cells deriving from the lymph node and then expanding within tumor tissue. In luminal-like breast cancer, tumor and nontumor tissue repertoires resembled each other significantly more than in basal-like breast cancer. Tumors showed preferential V and J gene usage, and their T-cell repertoire diversity fell below that of lymph nodes yet above that of nontumor tissue.

The CDR3 has 14 amino acids, counting the end cysteine and phenylalanine. Only the CDR3 DNA is retained, 42 bases long and in frame from the first base. After removal of 6 bases from V and 6 bases from J, the junction retains 6 bases not matched to a gene. Lymph node samples came from the axillary draining lymph nodes of breast cancer patients. The sequence was collected from a female donor with breast cancer. Some clones in this sample may be carry-over from other donors' samples. Material for sequencing was axillary lymph node tissue. This sequence uses TRBV12-3 or TRBV12-4 and TRBJ1-5, and 9 bases in between align with TRBD1. DNA sequence: TGTGCCAGCAGGGAGACAGGGGGAGGTCAGCCCCAGCATTTT. Translation gives CASRETGGGQPQHF.